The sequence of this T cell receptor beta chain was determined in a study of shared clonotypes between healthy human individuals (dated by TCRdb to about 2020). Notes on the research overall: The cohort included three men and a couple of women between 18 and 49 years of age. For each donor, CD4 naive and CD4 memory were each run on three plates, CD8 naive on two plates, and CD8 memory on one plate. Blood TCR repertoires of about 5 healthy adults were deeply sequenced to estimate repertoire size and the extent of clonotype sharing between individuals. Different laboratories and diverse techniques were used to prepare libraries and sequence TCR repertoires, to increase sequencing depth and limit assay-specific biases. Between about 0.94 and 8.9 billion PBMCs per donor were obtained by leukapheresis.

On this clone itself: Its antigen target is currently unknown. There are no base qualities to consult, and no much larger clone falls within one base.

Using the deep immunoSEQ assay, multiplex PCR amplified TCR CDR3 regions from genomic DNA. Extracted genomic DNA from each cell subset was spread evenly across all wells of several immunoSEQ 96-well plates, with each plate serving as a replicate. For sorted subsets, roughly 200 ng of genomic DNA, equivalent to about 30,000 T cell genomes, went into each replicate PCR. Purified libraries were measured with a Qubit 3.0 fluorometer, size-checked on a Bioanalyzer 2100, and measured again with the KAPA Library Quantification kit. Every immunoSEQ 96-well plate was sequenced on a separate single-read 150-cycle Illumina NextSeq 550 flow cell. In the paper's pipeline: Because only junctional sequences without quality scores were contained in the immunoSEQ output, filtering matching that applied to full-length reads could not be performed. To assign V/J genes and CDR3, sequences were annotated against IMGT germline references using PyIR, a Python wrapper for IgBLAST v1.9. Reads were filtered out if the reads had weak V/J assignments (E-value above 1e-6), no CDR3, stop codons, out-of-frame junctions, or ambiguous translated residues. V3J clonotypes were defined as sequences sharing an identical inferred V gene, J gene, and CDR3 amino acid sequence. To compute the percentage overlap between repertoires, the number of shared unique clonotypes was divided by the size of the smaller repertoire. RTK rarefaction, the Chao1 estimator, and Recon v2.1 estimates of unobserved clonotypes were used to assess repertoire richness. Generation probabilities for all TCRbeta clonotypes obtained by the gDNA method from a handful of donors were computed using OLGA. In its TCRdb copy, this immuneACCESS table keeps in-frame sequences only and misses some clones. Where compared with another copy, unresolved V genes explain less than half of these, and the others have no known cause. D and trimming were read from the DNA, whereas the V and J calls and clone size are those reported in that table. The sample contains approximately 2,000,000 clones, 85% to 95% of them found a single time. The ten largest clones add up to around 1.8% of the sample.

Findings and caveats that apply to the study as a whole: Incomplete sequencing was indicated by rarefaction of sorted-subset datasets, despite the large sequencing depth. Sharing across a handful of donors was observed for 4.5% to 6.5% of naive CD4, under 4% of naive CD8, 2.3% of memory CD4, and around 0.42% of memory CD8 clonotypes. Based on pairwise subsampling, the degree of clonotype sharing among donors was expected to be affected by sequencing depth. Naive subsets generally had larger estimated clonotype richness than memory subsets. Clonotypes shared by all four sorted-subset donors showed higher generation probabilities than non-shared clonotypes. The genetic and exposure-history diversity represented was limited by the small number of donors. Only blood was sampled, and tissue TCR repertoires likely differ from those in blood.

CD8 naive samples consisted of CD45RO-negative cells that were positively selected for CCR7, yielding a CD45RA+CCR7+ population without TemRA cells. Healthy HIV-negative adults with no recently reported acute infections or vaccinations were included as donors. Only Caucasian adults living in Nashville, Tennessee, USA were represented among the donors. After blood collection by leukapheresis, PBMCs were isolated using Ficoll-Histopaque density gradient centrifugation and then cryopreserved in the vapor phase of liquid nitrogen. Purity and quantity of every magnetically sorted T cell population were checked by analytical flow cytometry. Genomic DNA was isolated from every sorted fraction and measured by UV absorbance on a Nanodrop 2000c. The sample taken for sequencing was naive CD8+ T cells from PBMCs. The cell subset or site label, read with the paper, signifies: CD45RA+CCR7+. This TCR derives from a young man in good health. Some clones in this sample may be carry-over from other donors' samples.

The nucleotides read TGTGCCACCAGCAGGGCCCCGGGGACTAGCGGGAGGGCCGAGGGCGAGCAGTACTTC. Its protein reads: CATSRAPGTSGRAEGEQYF. Here the chain combines TRBV15 and TRBJ2-7; a stretch of 16 junction bases matches TRBD2. The junction shows trimming of 3 bases on V and 6 bases on J, and the gene matches do not reach 14 bases of it. For CDR1 and CDR2, the germline V gene (reference sequence) lists LNHNV and YYDKDF. The CDR3 goes from the cysteine to the phenylalanine over 19 residues. Just the 57-base CDR3 DNA is kept, in frame starting at base 1.